These 27 T cell receptor beta chains share one sample of origin, sequenced in a study of cytomegalovirus exposure and HLA in healthy donors. Sequenced by immunoSEQ multiplex PCR; TCRdb stores in-frame clones only, minus some. In the table there are fewer than 200,000 clones, approximately 81% of which are singletons. The sample consisted of PBMCs. These receptors originate from a man between 18 and 29 years old in good health and CMV-seropositive.

The chain carries TRBV10-3 and TRBJ2-1; TRBD2 might be the D (5 bases). Germline loops: CDR1 ENHRY, CDR2 SYGVKD. This CDR3 is built from 13 residues. The V gene lost 6 bases and the J gene lost 7 bases, with 13 bases spanning the gap. The CDR3 here is CAIRPEGLNEQFF. The CDR3 DNA reads as TGTGCCATCAGGCCCGAGGGATTGAATGAGCAGTTCTTC.

The chain joins TRBV5-7 to TRBJ1-2; 7 positions match TRBD1. TRBV5-7 is assigned to the ORF class and has an uncertain function. Losses at the gene ends were 4 bases for V and 9 bases for J; bases not matched to a gene: 12. This CDR3 is 14 amino acids long. CDR3 DNA sequence: TGTGCCAGCAGCCTCCCAAGACAGGGCGAGTGCTACACCTTC. This sequence encodes CASSLPRQGECYTF.

The chain links TRBV19 to TRBJ1-5, with no clear D. Germline values: CDR1 LNHDA, CDR2 SQIVND (reference sequence). The CDR3 sequence is 15 residues long. The ends were cut back, 7 bases at V and 6 bases at J, with 19 bases in the middle. The CDR3 coding sequence is TGTGCCAGTACCCAACTCCCCAAGGGAGGTCAGCCCCAGCATTTT. This encodes CASTQLPKGGQPQHF.

The V gene is TRBV5-1, the J gene TRBJ1-2; D is unresolved. Germline assignment: CDR1 SGHRS and CDR2 YFSETQ. The CDR3 totals 14 residues. The V and J ends lost 2 bases and 0 bases respectively, with 8 bases between them. The CDR3 sequence: CASSFRTSNYGYTF. As DNA, the CDR3 is TGCGCCAGCAGCTTTAGGACTTCTAACTATGGCTACACCTTC.

The rearrangement links TRBV9 to TRBJ2-2; TRBD1 might be the D (5 bases). Trimming shortened V by 4 bases and J by 1 base, and 11 bases separated the two germline ends. Germline V gene data show CDR1 as SGDLS and CDR2 as YYNGEE. There are 15 residues in the CDR3. The DNA of the CDR3 is TGTGCCAGCAGCCCAGGGTGGGGGAACACCGGGGAGCTGTTTTTT. This encodes CASSPGWGNTGELFF. The full variable domain, with the rest looked up from reference TRBV9 and TRBJ2-2, is DSGVTQTPKHLITATGQRVTLRCSPRSGDLSVYWYQQSLDQGLQFLIQYYNGEERAKGNILERFSAQQFPDLHSELNLSSLELGDSALYFCASSPGWGNTGELFFGEGSRLTVL.

This chain joins TRBV5-1 and TRBJ2-1; TRBD2 agrees at 9 bases. V lost 1 base and J lost 0; bases outside the gene matches: 8. The germline V gene encodes CDR1 SGHRS and CDR2 YFSETQ. The CDR3 covers 18 residues. This CDR3 reads CASSLRLAGRGSYNEQFF. The CDR3, as DNA: TGCGCCAGCAGCTTGAGGCTAGCGGGGCGCGGCTCCTACAATGAGCAGTTCTTC.

The V call is TRBV19, the J call TRBJ1-5, with a possible D match to TRBD1 (5 bases). The V gene's germline CDR1 is LNHDA and CDR2 SQIVND (reference sequence). The CDR3 length is 15 residues. Trimming removed 7 bases from V and 0 bases from J, with 13 bases in between. The CDR3 DNA reads TGTGCCAGTATGGCCCGGGGACTTAGCAATCAGCCCCAGCATTTT. This encodes CASMARGLSNQPQHF.

The rearrangement uses TRBV2 and TRBJ2-3; D is undetermined. Germline V CDR1 and CDR2: SNHLY, FYNNEI. The CDR3 extends over 13 amino acids. The V and J ends lost 1 base and 1 base respectively, with 3 bases between them. The CDR3 region is CASSEGGTDTQYF. The CDR3, as DNA: TGTGCCAGCAGTGAAGGCGGCACAGATACGCAGTATTTT.

J is TRBJ1-2 and V is TRBV7-9, with TRBD1 matching over 9 bases. The CDR3 consists of 13 residues. V shed 5 bases and J 5 bases; nucleotides not matched to a gene: 3. Per germline, CDR1 SEHNR and CDR2 FQNEAQ (reference sequence). The CDR3 here is CASSTGTGYGYTF. CDR3 nucleotides: TGTGCCAGCAGCACCGGGACAGGGTATGGCTACACCTTC.

The V call is TRBV25-1, the J call TRBJ1-4, with D maybe TRBD1 (6 bases). Germline V CDR1 and CDR2: MGHDK, SYGVNS. This CDR3 comprises 15 residues. V was cut by 6 bases and J by 2 bases, with 13 bases left in between. The CDR3 loop is CASRLQGFTNEKLFF. CDR3 nucleotides: TGTGCCAGCAGATTACAGGGATTCACTAATGAAAAACTGTTTTTT.

The chain joins TRBV9 to TRBJ2-3; the D gene is possibly TRBD1 (5 bases). Germline-derived CDR1 and CDR2 are SGDLS and YYNGEE. This CDR3 spans 15 amino acids. The V gene lost 0 bases and the J gene lost 4 bases, with 12 bases spanning the gap. CDR3 bases: TGTGCCAGCAGCGTAGGGGGCCATCGGGCAGATACGCAGTATTTT. Protein product: CASSVGGHRADTQYF.

The genes are TRBV28 and TRBJ1-4, with a possible D match to TRBD1 (5 bases). The length of the CDR3 is 14 residues. The germline V gene encodes CDR1 MDHEN and CDR2 SYDVKM. The ends were cut back, 3 bases at V and 6 bases at J, with 11 bases in the middle. CDR3 DNA sequence: TGTGCCAGCAGTTTTCTCAGGGAATATGAAAAACTGTTTTTT. Residues: CASSFLREYEKLFF.

V usage is TRBV19 and J usage is TRBJ2-1; D is possibly TRBD1 (6 bases). V was shortened by 1 base and J by 8 bases, with 15 bases between the two germline ends. The CDR3 runs 15 residues. Germline V gene lookup returns CDR1 LNHDA and CDR2 SQIVND (reference sequence). In DNA, the CDR3 is TGTGCCAGTAGTATAGGGGGGCATCCGGCGGATGAGCAGTTCTTC. Protein: CASSIGGHPADEQFF.

The chain combines TRBV5-1 with TRBJ1-2; 7 bases map to TRBD1. V trimming: 2 bases; J trimming: 0 bases; junction bases outside the gene matches: 7. The length of the CDR3 is 16 residues. Germline CDR1 SGHRS, CDR2 YFSETQ. The CDR3 loop reads CASSLKGAPSNYGYTF. The DNA of the CDR3 is TGCGCCAGCAGCTTAAAGGGGGCCCCCTCTAACTATGGCTACACCTTC.

The chain combines TRBV28 with TRBJ2-7, with TRBD1 matching over 7 bases. The CDR3 runs 13 residues. Germline CDR1 reads MDHEN; CDR2 reads SYDVKM. V was clipped by 5 bases and J by 7 bases; unmatched bases: 8. Here the CDR3 reads CASSLPHRGEQYF. CDR3 in DNA: TGTGCCAGCAGTCTCCCCCACAGGGGTGAGCAGTACTTC.

V usage is TRBV5-6 and J usage is TRBJ2-1; TRBD2 agrees at 15 bases. Trimming cost V 6 bases and J 8 bases; bases outside gene matches: 3. There are 14 residues in the CDR3. CDR1 is SGHDT and CDR2 is YYEEEE in the germline V gene. CDR3: CASTGTSGRYEQFF. The CDR3, as DNA: TGTGCCAGCACCGGGACTAGCGGGAGGTATGAGCAGTTCTTC.

The CDR3: CASSFSGRAGETQYF. The CDR3 DNA is TGTGCCAGCAGCTTTAGCGGGAGGGCCGGGGAGACCCAGTACTTC. The V gene is TRBV7-9, the J gene TRBJ2-5; 11 bases agree with TRBD2. V lost 3 bases, J lost 5 bases, and 5 bases stayed unmatched. This CDR3 is 15 amino acids long. Germline CDR1 and CDR2: SEHNR and FQNEAQ (reference sequence). Full variable domain (rest looked up from reference TRBV7-9 and TRBJ2-5): DTGVSQNPRHKITKRGQNVTFRCDPISEHNRLYWYRQTLGQGPEFLTYFQNEAQLEKSRLLSDRFSAERPKGSFSTLEIQRTEQGDSAMYLCASSFSGRAGETQYFGPGTRLLVL.

The gene calls are TRBV29-1 and TRBJ2-1; 8 bases align to TRBD2. The CDR3 is 15 residues long. The germline CDR1 and CDR2 sequences are SQVTM and ANQGSEA. J was trimmed by 8 bases and V by 0 bases; bases with no gene match: 9. Here the CDR3 DNA reads TGCAGCGTTGAAGATCGGCCTAGCGGGTTCGATGAGCAGTTCTTC. Its translation: CSVEDRPSGFDEQFF.

This chain joins TRBV10-3 and TRBJ1-2, with D perhaps TRBD1 (6 bases). The length of the CDR3 is 14 residues. CDR1 is ENHRY, CDR2 SYGVKD, per germline. V was cut by 0 bases and J by 7 bases, with 12 bases left in between. The CDR3 sequence is CAISESATGTGYTF. CDR3 DNA: TGTGCCATCAGTGAGTCGGCCACAGGGACTGGCTACACCTTC.

This chain links TRBV11-2 with TRBJ2-5, with 9 bases aligning to TRBD1. V shed 8 bases and J 1 base; nucleotides not matched to a gene: 2. CDR1 is SGHAT and CDR2 is FQNNGV in the germline V gene. CDR3 length: 13 amino acids. For the CDR3, the DNA is TGTGCCAGCGGGGGACAGGGCCAAGAGACCCAGTACTTC. Its protein is CASGGQGQETQYF.

The V call is TRBV5-6, the J call TRBJ1-3; 10 nucleotides agree with TRBD1. V was clipped by 3 bases and J by 4 bases; unmatched bases: 7. This CDR3 spans 16 amino acids. The germline CDR1 and CDR2 sequences are SGHDT and YYEEEE. CDR3 region: CASSWTMTGGGNTIYF. CDR3 in DNA: TGTGCCAGCAGCTGGACTATGACAGGGGGCGGAAACACCATATATTTT.

The chain links TRBV11-2 to TRBJ2-2, with 7 bases matching TRBD2. V was clipped by 6 bases and J by 3 bases; unmatched bases: 10. The germline V gene has CDR1 SGHAT and CDR2 FQNNGV. CDR3 size: 16 residues. The CDR3, as DNA: TGTGCCAGCAGAATCTGGGAGGGCCAGGACACCGGGGAGCTGTTTTTT. Encoded protein: CASRIWEGQDTGELFF.

The sample holds a few counts of this clone. The chain has TRBV2 and TRBJ1-4, with 10 bases matching TRBD1. The junction had 4 bases not matched to a gene; V was cut back by 4 bases and J by 8 bases. The CDR3 consists of 14 residues. From germline, CDR1 is SNHLY and CDR2 FYNNEI. This chain's CDR3 is CASSGGTGEEKLFF. The CDR3 nucleotides read TGTGCCAGCAGTGGTGGGACAGGGGAGGAAAAACTGTTTTTT.

The genes are TRBV5-6 and TRBJ2-3; D possibly corresponds to TRBD1 (6 bases). With 3 bases removed from V and 6 bases from J, the gap between germline ends came to 20 bases. Germline values: CDR1 SGHDT, CDR2 YYEEEE. The CDR3 is 16 amino acids. CDR3 protein: CASSSYNRDPIDTQYF. The CDR3 DNA reads TGTGCCAGCAGCTCGTACAACAGGGATCCCATCGATACGCAGTATTTT.

V and J are TRBV9 and TRBJ2-5; 7 nucleotides line up with TRBD2. The length of the CDR3 is 16 residues. J was trimmed by 5 bases and V by 0 bases; bases with no gene match: 10. The germline V gene has CDR1 SGDLS and CDR2 YYNGEE. CDR3 nucleotide sequence: TGTGCCAGCAGCGTAGTGGGGGGGGGACCCCAGGAGACCCAGTACTTC. Residues: CASSVVGGGPQETQYF.

The chain links TRBV30 to TRBJ2-1; 12 bases agree with TRBD2. Germline CDR1 reads GTSNPN; CDR2 reads SVGIG (reference sequence). The CDR3 loop spans 15 amino acids. The trim removed 0 bases at V and 10 bases at J, leaving 7 bases unmatched. The CDR3 spells CAWSVGLAGGVEQFF. The CDR3 DNA reads as TGTGCCTGGAGTGTTGGGCTAGCGGGGGGGGTGGAGCAGTTCTTC. Full variable domain (remainder filled in from reference TRBV30 and TRBJ2-1): SQTIHQWPATLVQPVGSPLSLECTVEGTSNPNLYWYRQAAGRGLQLLFYSVGIGQISSEVPQNLSASRPQDRQFILSSKKLLLSDSGFYLCAWSVGLAGGVEQFFGPGTRLTVL.

Turning to this clone: Other DNA sequences in the sample encode the same CDR3. The rearrangement uses TRBV28 and TRBJ2-2, with D tentatively TRBD1 (6 bases). Germline CDR1 reads MDHEN; CDR2 reads SYDVKM. Trimming pared 4 bases from V and 2 bases from J, leaving 11 bases between. The CDR3 consists of 15 residues. DNA of the CDR3: TGTGCCAGCAGTTCCGGGACAACTAACACCGGGGAGCTGTTTTTT. Protein: CASSSGTTNTGELFF.